This TCR beta chain stems from a study of blood T cell repertoires in COVID-19. Germline CDR1 SGHAT, CDR2 FQNNGV. This CDR3 is built from 15 residues. The ends lost 6 bases at V and 4 bases at J; junction bases unmatched: 10. Profiling relied on immunoSEQ multiplex PCR, and the TCRdb table lists in-frame clones only, not all of them. The sample yields about 200,000 clones, nearly 90% seen once. The chain combines TRBV11-2 with TRBJ1-1; 8 nucleotides align to TRBD1. The TCR was taken from a man aged 60 to 69 with active or convalescent COVID-19. Specimen: peripheral blood. The CDR3 DNA follows: TGTGCCAGCAGGCCCCAGGGGGCGAGTAGCACTGAAGCTTTCTTT. As protein: CASRPQGASSTEAFF.